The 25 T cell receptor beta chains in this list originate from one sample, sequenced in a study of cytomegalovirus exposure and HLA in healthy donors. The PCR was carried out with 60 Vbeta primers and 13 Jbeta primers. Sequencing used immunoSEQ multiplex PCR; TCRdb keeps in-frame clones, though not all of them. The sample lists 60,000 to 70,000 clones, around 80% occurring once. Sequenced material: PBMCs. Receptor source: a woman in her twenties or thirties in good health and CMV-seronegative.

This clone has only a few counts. CDR3 loop: CASSEGAQETQYF. The CDR3 nucleotides are TGTGCCAGCAGCGAGGGGGCGCAGGAGACCCAGTACTTC. The chain joins TRBV7-3 to TRBJ2-5, with 7 bases fitting TRBD1. V lost 5 bases and J lost 5; bases outside the gene matches: 5. This CDR3 contains 13 residues. Germline assignment: CDR1 SGHTA and CDR2 FQGTGA.

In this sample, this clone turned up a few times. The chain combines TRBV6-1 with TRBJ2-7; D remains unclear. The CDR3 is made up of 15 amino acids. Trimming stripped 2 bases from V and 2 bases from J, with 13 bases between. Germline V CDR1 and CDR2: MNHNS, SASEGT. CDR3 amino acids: CASSEMADLPYEQYF. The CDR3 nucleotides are TGTGCCAGCAGTGAAATGGCCGATTTACCCTACGAGCAGTACTTC.

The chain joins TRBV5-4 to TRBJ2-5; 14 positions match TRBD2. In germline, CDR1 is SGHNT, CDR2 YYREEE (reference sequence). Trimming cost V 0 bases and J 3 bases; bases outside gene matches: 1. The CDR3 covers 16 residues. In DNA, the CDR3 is TGTGCCAGCAGCTTGGGGGGACTAGCGGGGGAAGAGACCCAGTACTTC. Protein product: CASSLGGLAGEETQYF. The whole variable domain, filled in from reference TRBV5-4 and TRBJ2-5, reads ETGVTQSPTHLIKTRGQQVTLRCSSQSGHNTVSWYQQALGQGPQFIFQYYREEENGRGNFPPRFSGLQFPNYSSELNVNALELDDSALYLCASSLGGLAGEETQYFGPGTRLLVL.

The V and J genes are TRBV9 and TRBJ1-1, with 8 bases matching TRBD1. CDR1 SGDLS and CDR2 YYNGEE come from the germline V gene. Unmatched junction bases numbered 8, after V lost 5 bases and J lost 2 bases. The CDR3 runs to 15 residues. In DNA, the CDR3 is TGTGCCAGCAGGACGGGGTCAGGGGGCAACACTGAAGCTTTCTTT. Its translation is CASRTGSGGNTEAFF.

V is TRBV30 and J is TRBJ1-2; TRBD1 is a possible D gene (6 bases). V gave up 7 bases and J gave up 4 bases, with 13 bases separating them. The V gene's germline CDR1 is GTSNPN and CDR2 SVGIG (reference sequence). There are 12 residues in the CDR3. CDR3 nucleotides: TGTGCCTCCCACAGGGCGGGCTATGGCTACACCTTC. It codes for CASHRAGYGYTF.

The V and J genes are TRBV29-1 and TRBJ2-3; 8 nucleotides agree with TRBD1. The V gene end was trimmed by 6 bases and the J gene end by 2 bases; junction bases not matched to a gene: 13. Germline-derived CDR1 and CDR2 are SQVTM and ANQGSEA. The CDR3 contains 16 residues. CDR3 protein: CSVQKDRGVFTDTQYF. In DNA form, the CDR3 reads TGCAGCGTCCAAAAAGACAGGGGAGTATTCACAGATACGCAGTATTTT.

As DNA, the CDR3 is TGTGCCAGCAGCTCCGGAAGTGAGCAGGGTCTAACCTACGAGCAGTACTTC. The encoded protein is CASSSGSEQGLTYEQYF. V usage is TRBV7-9 and J usage is TRBJ2-7; D possibly corresponds to TRBD1 (5 bases). Trimming removed 4 bases at V and 2 bases at J, with 21 bases between. The CDR3 contains 17 residues. CDR1 SEHNR and CDR2 FQNEAQ come from the germline V gene (reference sequence). Looking up the rest from reference TRBV7-9 and TRBJ2-7 gives the full variable domain: DTGVSQNPRHKITKRGQNVTFRCDPISEHNRLYWYRQTLGQGPEFLTYFQNEAQLEKSRLLSDRFSAERPKGSFSTLEIQRTEQGDSAMYLCASSSGSEQGLTYEQYFGPGTRLTVT.

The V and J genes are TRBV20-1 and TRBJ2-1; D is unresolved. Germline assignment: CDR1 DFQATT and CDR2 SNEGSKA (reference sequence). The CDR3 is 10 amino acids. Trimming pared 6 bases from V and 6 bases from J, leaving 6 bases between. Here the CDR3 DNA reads TGCAGTGCCGCGAGCAATGAGCAGTTCTTC. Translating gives CSAASNEQFF.

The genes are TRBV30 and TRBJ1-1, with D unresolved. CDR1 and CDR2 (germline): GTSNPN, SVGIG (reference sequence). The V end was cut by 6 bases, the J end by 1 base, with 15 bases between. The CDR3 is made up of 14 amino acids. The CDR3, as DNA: TGTGCCTGTGACCTCGGGTCCTCGAACACTGAAGCTTTCTTT. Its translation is CACDLGSSNTEAFF.

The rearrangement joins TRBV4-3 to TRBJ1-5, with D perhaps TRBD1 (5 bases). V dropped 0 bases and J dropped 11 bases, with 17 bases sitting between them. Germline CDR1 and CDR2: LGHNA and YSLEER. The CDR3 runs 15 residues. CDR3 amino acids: CASSQDRTGPRAQHF. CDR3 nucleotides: TGCGCCAGCAGCCAAGATCGTACAGGACCTCGCGCCCAGCATTTT.

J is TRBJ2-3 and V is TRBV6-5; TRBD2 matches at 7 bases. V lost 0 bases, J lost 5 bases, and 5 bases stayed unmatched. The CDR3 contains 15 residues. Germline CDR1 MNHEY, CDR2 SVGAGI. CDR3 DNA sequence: TGTGCCAGCAGTTACTCGGGGACTACGAAAGATACGCAGTATTTT. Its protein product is CASSYSGTTKDTQYF.

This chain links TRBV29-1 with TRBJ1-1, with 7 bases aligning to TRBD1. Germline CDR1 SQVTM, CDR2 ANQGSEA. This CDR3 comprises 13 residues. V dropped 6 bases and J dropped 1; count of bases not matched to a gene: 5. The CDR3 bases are TGCAGCGTGCCACAGGGGAGGAACACTGAAGCTTTCTTT. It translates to CSVPQGRNTEAFF.

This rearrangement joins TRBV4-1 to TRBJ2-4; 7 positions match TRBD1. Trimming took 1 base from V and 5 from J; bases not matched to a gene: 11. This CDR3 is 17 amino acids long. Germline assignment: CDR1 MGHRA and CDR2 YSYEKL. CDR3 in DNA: TGCGCCAGCAGCCAAGGTAACCAAAAGGGGGCCCAAAACATTCAGTACTTC. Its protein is CASSQGNQKGAQNIQYF.

The chain's CDR3 is CASSPSGGMHQPQHF. The CDR3 coding sequence is TGTGCCAGCAGCCCCTCTGGAGGAATGCACCAGCCCCAGCATTTT. The chain is built from TRBV7-8 and TRBJ1-5; no definite D call. V was trimmed by 5 bases and J by 7 bases, leaving 18 bases between them. Germline values: CDR1 SGHVS, CDR2 FQNEAQ. The CDR3 contains 15 residues.

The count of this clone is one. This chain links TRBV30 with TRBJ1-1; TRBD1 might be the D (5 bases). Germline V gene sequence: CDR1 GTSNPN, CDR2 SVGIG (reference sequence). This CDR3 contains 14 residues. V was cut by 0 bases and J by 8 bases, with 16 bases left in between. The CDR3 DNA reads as TGTGCCTGGAGTGTATTACCGGGACTCACGGAAGCTTTCTTT. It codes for CAWSVLPGLTEAFF.

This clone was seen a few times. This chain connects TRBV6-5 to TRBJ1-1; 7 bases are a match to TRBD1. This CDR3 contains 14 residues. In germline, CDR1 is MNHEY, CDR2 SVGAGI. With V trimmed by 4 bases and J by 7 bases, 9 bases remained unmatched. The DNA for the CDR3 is TGTGCCAGCAGTTCCTCCTCACAGGGGAATGAAGCTTTCTTT. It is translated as CASSSSSQGNEAFF.

In nucleotides, the CDR3 is TGTGCCAGCAGCATCGGGGGAGATCAGCCCCAGCATTTT. The encoded protein is CASSIGGDQPQHF. The chain carries TRBV14 and TRBJ1-5; TRBD1 might be the D (5 bases). Germline V gives CDR1 SGHDN, CDR2 FVKESK. The CDR3 has 13 amino acids. Trimming pared 5 bases from V and 5 bases from J, leaving 10 bases between. Full variable domain (outside the CDR3, taken from reference TRBV14 and TRBJ1-5): EAGVTQFPSHSVIEKGQTVTLRCDPISGHDNLYWYRRVMGKEIKFLLHFVKESKQDESGMPNNRFLAERTGGTYSTLKVQPAELEDSGVYFCASSIGGDQPQHFGDGTRLSIL.

The CDR3 sequence is CAVQGSNYGYTF. As DNA, the CDR3 is TGTGCCGTACAGGGTTCCAACTATGGCTACACCTTC. This chain connects TRBV6-5 to TRBJ1-2; D is possibly TRBD1 (6 bases). The length of the CDR3 is 12 residues. Germline-derived CDR1 and CDR2 are MNHEY and SVGAGI. Trimming pared 11 bases from V and 2 bases from J, leaving 12 bases between.

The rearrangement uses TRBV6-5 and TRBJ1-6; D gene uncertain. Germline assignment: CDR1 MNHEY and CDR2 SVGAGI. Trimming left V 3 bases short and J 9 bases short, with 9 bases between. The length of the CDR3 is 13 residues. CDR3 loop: CASSYRSGSPLHF. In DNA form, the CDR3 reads TGTGCCAGCAGTTATAGGAGTGGTTCACCCCTCCACTTT.

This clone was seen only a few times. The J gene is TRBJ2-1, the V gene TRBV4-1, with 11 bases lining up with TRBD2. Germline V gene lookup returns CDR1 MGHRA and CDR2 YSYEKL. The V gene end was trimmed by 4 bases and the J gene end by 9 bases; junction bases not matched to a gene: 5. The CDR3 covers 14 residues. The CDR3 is CASSRLAGQGEQFF. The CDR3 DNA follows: TGCGCCAGCAGCCGACTAGCGGGGCAAGGTGAGCAGTTCTTC.

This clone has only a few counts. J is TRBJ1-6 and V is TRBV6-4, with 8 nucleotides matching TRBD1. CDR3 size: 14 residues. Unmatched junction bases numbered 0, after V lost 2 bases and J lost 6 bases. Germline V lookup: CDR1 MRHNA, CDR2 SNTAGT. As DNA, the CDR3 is TGTGCCAGCAGTGACGGACAGGGTAATTCACCCCTCCACTTT. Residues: CASSDGQGNSPLHF.

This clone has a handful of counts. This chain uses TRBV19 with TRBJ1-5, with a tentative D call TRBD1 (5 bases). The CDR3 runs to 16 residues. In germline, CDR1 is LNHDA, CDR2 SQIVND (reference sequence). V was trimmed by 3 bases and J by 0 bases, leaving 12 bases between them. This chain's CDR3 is CASSMGRGRSNQPQHF. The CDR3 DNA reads TGTGCCAGTAGTATGGGGAGGGGCCGTAGCAATCAGCCCCAGCATTTT.

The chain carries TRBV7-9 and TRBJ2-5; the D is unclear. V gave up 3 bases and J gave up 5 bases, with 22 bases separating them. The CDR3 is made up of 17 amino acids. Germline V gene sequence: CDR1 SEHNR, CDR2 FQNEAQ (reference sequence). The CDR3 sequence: CASSFPRPLLRRETQYF. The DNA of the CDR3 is TGTGCCAGCAGCTTCCCCCGCCCCTTACTACGTAGGGAGACCCAGTACTTC.

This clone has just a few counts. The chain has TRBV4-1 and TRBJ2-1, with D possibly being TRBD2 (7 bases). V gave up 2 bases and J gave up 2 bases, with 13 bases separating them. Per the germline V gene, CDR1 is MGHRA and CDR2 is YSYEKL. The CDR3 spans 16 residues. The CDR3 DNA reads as TGCGCCAGCAGCCAATCTGGGCGGGGGCCCTACAATGAGCAGTTCTTC. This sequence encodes CASSQSGRGPYNEQFF.

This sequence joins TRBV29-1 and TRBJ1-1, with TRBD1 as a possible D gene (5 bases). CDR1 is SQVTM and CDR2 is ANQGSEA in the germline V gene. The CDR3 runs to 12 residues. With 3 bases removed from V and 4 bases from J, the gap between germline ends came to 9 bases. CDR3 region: CSVDGGATEAFF. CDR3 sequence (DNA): TGCAGCGTTGATGGTGGGGCCACTGAAGCTTTCTTT.